Listed below are T cell receptor beta chains from one sample, sequenced in a study of a mutant IDH1 vaccine in newly diagnosed glioma. These TCRs are of unknown antigen specificity. TCRdb's table, derived via immunoSEQ multiplex PCR, lists solely in-frame clones and lacks some. Of 50,000 to 70,000 clones listed, approximately 87% are singletons. The sequences come from PBMCs, collected from a glioma patient whose treatment included an IDH1 peptide vaccine. These receptors originate from a man aged 35 to 55 with glioma. CDR3s include the opening cysteine and the closing phenylalanine or tryptophan. The order of the fields is CDR3 protein, CDR3 DNA, D gene, J gene, V gene, clone size. The D gene is left open where the match is weak. The size of a clone is reported for some rows only, either as once, few or many, or as a class for expanded clones.

CASSFHRVSGEKLFF | TGTGCCAGCAGCTTTCACAGGGTATCGGGAGAAAAACTGTTTTTT | . | TRBJ1-4 | TRBV9 | .
CASSLRVEGNEQYF | TGTGCCAGCAGCTTAAGGGTAGAGGGGAACGAGCAGTACTTC | . | TRBJ2-7 | TRBV7-8 | .
CASSLSIPTGELFF | TGTGCCAGCAGCCTATCAATCCCCACCGGGGAGCTGTTTTTT | . | TRBJ2-2 | TRBV11-2 | .
CASSRLRDNEQFF | TGCGCCAGCAGCCGCTTGAGAGACAATGAGCAGTTCTTC | . | TRBJ2-1 | TRBV5-1 | .
CASSLGLAGVNIQYF | TGCGCCAGCAGCTTGGGGCTAGCGGGGGTAAACATTCAGTACTTC | TRBD2 | TRBJ2-4 | TRBV5-1 | .
CASEGGGNLHEQYF | TGTGCCAGCGAAGGGGGAGGGAACCTCCACGAGCAGTACTTC | . | TRBJ2-7 | TRBV13 | .
CASSMEGRVGFGYTF | TGTGCCAGTAGTATGGAGGGTCGGGTTGGCTTCGGCTACACCTTC | . | TRBJ1-2 | TRBV19 | .
CATQGARNTEAFF | TGTGCCACCCAGGGGGCGAGGAACACTGAAGCTTTCTTT | TRBD1 | TRBJ1-1 | TRBV6-1 | .
CASSLRNQPQHF | TGTGCCAGCAGTTTGCGCAATCAGCCCCAGCATTTT | . | TRBJ1-5 | TRBV27 | .
CSVAHSSAAYEQYF | TGCAGCGTGGCTCACTCTAGCGCCGCCTACGAGCAGTACTTC | . | TRBJ2-7 | TRBV29-1 | once
CASSGWEGQPQHF | TGTGCCAGCAGTGGGTGGGAGGGTCAGCCCCAGCATTTT | . | TRBJ1-5 | TRBV2 | once
CATGVVGTGANVLTF | TGTGCCACCGGGGTCGTAGGGACTGGGGCCAACGTCCTGACTTTC | . | TRBJ2-6 | TRBV19 | .
CATSGEFRDNQPQHF | TGTGCCACCAGCGGAGAGTTCAGGGACAATCAGCCCCAGCATTTT | . | TRBJ1-5 | TRBV15 | .
CSVGGDYGYTF | TGCAGCGTTGGAGGGGACTATGGCTACACCTTC | . | TRBJ1-2 | TRBV29-1 | .
CASSYGGQGTEAFF | TGTGCCAGCAGTTACGGGGGGCAGGGTACTGAAGCTTTCTTT | . | TRBJ1-1 | TRBV6-5 | .
CASSDDSYNQPQHF | TGTGCCAGCAGTGACGACAGCTACAATCAGCCCCAGCATTTT | . | TRBJ1-5 | TRBV6-5 | .
CASKEGGETQYF | TGTGCCAGTAAAGAAGGGGGGGAGACCCAGTACTTC | . | TRBJ2-5 | TRBV19 | once
CASSPRQGGRYEQYF | TGTGCCAGCAGCCCGCGACAGGGTGGGAGATACGAGCAGTACTTC | TRBD1 | TRBJ2-7 | TRBV7-6 | .
CASSTKTGGSQPQHF | TGTGCCAGTAGTACCAAGACAGGGGGCAGTCAGCCCCAGCATTTT | TRBD1 | TRBJ1-5 | TRBV19 | .